This T cell receptor (beta chain) emerged from a study of cytomegalovirus exposure and HLA in healthy donors. At the level of the study: About 85 million unique TCR sequences came from HLA-typed donors in an early release.

It was with 60 Vbeta and 13 Jbeta primers that the PCR ran. Data came from immunoSEQ multiplex PCR; TCRdb stores just in-frame clones and leaves some out. This sample's table has 130,000 or so clones. The CDR3 has 14 residues. The ends lost 8 bases at V and 6 bases at J; junction bases unmatched: 12. Germline CDR1 SGHAT, CDR2 FQNNGV. The chain uses TRBV11-2 and TRBJ2-5; 7 nucleotides align to TRBD2. The TCR originated in a woman aged 40-49 years in good health and CMV-seronegative. Sequenced: PBMCs. The CDR3 nucleotides read TGTGCCAGCTTCGGTGGGGGGGGACGGCAGACCCAGTACTTC. This translates into CASFGGGGRQTQYF.